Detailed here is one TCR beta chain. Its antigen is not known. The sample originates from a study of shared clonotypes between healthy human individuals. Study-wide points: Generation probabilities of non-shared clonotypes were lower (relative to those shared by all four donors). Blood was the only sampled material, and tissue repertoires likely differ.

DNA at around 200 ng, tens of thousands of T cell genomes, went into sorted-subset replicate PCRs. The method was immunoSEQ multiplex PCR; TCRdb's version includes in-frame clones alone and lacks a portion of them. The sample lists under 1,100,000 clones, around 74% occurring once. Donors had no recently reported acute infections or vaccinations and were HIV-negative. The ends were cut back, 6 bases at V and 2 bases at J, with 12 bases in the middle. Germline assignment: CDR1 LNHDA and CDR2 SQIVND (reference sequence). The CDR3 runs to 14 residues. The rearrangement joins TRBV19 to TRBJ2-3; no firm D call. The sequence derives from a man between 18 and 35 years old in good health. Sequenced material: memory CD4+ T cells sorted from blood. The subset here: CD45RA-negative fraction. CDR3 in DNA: TGTGCCAGTAGGTCCCATCCCTCCACAGATACGCAGTATTTT. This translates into CASRSHPSTDTQYF.